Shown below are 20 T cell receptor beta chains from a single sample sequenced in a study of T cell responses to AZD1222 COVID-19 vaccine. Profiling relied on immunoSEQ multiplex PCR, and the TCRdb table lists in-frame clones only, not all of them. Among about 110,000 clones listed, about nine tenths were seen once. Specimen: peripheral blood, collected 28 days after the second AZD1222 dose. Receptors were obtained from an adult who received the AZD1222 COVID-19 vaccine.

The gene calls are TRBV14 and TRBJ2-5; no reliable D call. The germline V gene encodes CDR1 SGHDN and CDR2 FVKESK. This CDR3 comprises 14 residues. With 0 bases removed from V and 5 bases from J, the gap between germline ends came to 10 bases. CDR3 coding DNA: TGTGCCAGCAGCCAAGAAGGTCTTTGGGAGACCCAGTACTTC. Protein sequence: CASSQEGLWETQYF.

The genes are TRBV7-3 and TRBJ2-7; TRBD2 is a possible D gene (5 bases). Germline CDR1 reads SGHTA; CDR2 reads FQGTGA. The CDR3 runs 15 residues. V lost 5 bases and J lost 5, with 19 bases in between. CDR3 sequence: CASSQFGEFGDEQYF. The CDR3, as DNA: TGTGCCAGCAGCCAGTTCGGGGAATTCGGCGACGAGCAGTACTTC. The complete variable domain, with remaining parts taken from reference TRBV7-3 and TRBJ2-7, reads GAGVSQTPSNKVTEKGKYVELRCDPISGHTALYWYRQSLGQGPEFLIYFQGTGAADDSGLPNDRFFAVRPEGSVSTLKIQRTERGDSAVYLCASSQFGEFGDEQYFGPGTRLTVT.

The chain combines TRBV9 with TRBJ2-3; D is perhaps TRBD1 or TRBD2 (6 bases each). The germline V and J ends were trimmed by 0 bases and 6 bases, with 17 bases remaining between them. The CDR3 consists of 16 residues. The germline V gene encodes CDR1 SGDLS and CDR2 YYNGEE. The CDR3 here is CASSVAPGARSDTQYF. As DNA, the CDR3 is TGTGCCAGCAGCGTAGCTCCGGGGGCGAGGTCGGATACGCAGTATTTT.

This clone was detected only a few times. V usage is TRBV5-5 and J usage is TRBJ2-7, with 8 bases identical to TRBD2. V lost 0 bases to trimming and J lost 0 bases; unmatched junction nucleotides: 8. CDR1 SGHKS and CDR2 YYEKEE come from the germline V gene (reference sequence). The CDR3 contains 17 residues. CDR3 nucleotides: TGTGCCAGCAGCTTGGTGGCTAGCGGGTTCAGCTCCTACGAGCAGTACTTC. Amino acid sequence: CASSLVASGFSSYEQYF.

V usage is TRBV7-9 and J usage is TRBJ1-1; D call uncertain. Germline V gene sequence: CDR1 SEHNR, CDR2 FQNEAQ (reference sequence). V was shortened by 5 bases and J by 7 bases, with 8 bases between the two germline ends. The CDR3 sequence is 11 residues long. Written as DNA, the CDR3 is TGTGCCAGCAGCCCCGTGGGTGAAGCTTTCTTT. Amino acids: CASSPVGEAFF.

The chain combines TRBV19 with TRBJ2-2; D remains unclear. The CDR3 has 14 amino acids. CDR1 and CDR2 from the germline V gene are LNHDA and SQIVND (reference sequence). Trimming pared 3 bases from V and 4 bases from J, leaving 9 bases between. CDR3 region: CASSILVGTGELFF. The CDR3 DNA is TGTGCCAGTAGTATTCTTGTTGGCACCGGGGAGCTGTTTTTT.

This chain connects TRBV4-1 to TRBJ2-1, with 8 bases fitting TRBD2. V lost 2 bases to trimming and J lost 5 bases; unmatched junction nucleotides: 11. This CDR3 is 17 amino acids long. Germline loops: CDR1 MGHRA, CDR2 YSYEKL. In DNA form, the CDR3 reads TGCGCCAGCAGCCAACCCCGGGGACTAGTTGTGGACAATGAGCAGTTCTTC. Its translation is CASSQPRGLVVDNEQFF.

CDR3 residues: CASTSGQGREQYF. The CDR3 DNA reads TGTGCCAGCACATCGGGACAGGGCAGGGAGCAGTACTTC. The chain uses TRBV6-5 and TRBJ2-7; 9 nucleotides match TRBD1. The V gene's germline CDR1 is MNHEY and CDR2 SVGAGI. V shed 7 bases, J shed 7 bases, and the junction held 8 bases outside the gene matches. The CDR3 runs to 13 residues.

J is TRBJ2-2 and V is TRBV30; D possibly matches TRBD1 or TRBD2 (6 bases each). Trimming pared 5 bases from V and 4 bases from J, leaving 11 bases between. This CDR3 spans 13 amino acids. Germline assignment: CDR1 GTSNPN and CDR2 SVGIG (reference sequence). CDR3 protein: CAWEGGPTGELFF. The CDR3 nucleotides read TGTGCCTGGGAGGGGGGCCCCACCGGGGAGCTGTTTTTT.

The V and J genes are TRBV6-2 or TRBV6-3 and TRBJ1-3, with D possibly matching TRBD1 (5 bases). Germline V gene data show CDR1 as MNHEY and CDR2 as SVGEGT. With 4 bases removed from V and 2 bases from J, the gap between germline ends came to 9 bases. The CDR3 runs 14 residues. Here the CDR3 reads CASSSGQPGNTIYF. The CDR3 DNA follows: TGTGCCAGCAGTTCGGGGCAACCTGGAAACACCATATATTTT.

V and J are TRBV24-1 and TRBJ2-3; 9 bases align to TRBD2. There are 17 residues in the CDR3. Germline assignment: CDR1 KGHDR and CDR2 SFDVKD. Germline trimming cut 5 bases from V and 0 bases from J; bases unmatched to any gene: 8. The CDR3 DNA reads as TGTGCCACCAGTGTCCTAGCGGGGAAGTCTAGCACAGATACGCAGTATTTT. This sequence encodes CATSVLAGKSSTDTQYF.

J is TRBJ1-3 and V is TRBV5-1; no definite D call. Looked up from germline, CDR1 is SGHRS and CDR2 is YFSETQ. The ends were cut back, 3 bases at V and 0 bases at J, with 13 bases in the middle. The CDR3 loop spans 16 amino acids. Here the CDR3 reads CASSSSGPSSGNTIYF. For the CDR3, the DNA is TGCGCCAGCAGCTCCTCCGGGCCGAGCTCTGGAAACACCATATATTTT.

The CDR3 is CASSLALADQETQYF. The DNA for the CDR3 is TGTGCCAGCAGCTTAGCTTTGGCAGACCAAGAGACCCAGTACTTC. This chain joins TRBV7-9 and TRBJ2-5; D remains unclear. Trimming removed 0 bases at V and 0 bases at J, with 8 bases between. Looked up from germline, CDR1 is SEHNR and CDR2 is FQNEAQ (reference sequence). This CDR3 comprises 15 residues. The variable domain in full, completed from reference TRBV7-9 and TRBJ2-5, reads DTGVSQNPRHKITKRGQNVTFRCDPISEHNRLYWYRQTLGQGPEFLTYFQNEAQLEKSRLLSDRFSAERPKGSFSTLEIQRTEQGDSAMYLCASSLALADQETQYFGPGTRLLVL.

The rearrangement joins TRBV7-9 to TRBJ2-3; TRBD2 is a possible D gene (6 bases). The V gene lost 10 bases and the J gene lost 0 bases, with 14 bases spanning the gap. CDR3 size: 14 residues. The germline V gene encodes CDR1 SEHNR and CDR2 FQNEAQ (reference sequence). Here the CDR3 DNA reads TGTGCCATCGGGAGTAGAGAAAGCACAGATACGCAGTATTTT. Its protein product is CAIGSRESTDTQYF.

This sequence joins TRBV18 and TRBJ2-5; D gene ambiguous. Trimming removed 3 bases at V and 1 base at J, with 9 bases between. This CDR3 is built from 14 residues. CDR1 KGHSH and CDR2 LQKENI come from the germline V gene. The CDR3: CASSPSHSQETQYF. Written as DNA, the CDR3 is TGTGCCAGCTCACCTTCGCATAGCCAAGAGACCCAGTACTTC. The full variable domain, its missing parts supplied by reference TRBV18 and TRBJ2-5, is NAGVMQNPRHLVRRRGQEARLRCSPMKGHSHVYWYRQLPEEGLKFMVYLQKENIIDESGMPKERFSAEFPKEGPSILRIQQVVRGDSAAYFCASSPSHSQETQYFGPGTRLLVL.

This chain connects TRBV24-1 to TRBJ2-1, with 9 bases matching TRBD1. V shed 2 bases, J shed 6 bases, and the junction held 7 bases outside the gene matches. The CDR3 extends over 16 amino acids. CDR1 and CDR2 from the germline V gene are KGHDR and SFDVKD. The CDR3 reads CATSDSTGGRFNEQFF. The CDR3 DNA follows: TGTGCCACCAGTGATTCCACAGGGGGCCGATTCAATGAGCAGTTCTTC.

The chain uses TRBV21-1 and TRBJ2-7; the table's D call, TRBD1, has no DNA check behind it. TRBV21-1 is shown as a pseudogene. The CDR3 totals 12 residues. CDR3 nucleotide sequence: TGTGCCAGCAGCCCAAACAGGGCAGGGCAGTACTTC. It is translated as CASSPNRAGQYF.

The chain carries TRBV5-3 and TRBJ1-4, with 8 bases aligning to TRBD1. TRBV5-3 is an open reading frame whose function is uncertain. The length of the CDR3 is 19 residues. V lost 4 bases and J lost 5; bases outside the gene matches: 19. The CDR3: CARSPFGRQGAHINEKLFF. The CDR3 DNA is TGTGCCAGAAGCCCGTTCGGGCGGCAGGGGGCCCACATAAATGAAAAACTGTTTTTT.

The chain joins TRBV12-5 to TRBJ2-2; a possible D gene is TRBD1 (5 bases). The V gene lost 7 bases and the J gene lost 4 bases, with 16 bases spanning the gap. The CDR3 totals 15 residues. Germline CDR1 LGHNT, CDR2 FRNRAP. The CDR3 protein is CASARQGLGTGELFF. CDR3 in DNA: TGTGCTAGTGCACGGCAGGGATTGGGCACCGGGGAGCTGTTTTTT. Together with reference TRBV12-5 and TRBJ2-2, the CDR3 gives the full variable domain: DARVTQTPRHKVTEMGQEVTMRCQPILGHNTVFWYRQTMMQGLELLAYFRNRAPLDDSGMPKDRFSAEMPDATLATLKIQPSEPRDSAVYFCASARQGLGTGELFFGEGSRLTVL.

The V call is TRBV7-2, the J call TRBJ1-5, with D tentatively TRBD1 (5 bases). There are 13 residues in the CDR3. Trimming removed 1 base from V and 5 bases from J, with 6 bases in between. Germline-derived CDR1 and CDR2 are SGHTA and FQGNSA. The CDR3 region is CASSLGDHQPQHF. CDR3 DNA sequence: TGTGCCAGCAGCTTAGGGGACCATCAGCCCCAGCATTTT. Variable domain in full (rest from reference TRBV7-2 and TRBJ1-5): GAGVSQSPSNKVTEKGKDVELRCDPISGHTALYWYRQSLGQGLEFLIYFQGNSAPDKSGLPSDRFSAERTGGSVSTLTIQRTQQEDSAVYLCASSLGDHQPQHFGDGTRLSIL.